This TCR beta chain derives from a study of identical twins. A word on this clonotype: At one end the junction does not follow the germline gene, possibly because of a read error.

Each CDR3 protein is one row after TCRdb ran MiXCR on the 5' RACE reads. The sample has hundreds of thousands of distinct CDR3 sequences; 9% to 15% are singletons. CDR3 length: 16 amino acids. Germline V gene sequence: CDR1 SEHNR, CDR2 FQNEAQ (reference sequence). The same data also contributed to another study, on yellow fever vaccine responses in identical twins.

This sequence was found in a young woman in good health. V is TRBV7-9 and J is TRBJ2-1, with TRBD2 matching 7 bases. The sequenced sample consisted of PBMCs. The CDR3 is CASSLAWDYDYNEQFF. Written as DNA, the CDR3 is TGTGCCAGCAGCCTAGCTTGGGACTACGACTACAATGAGCAGTTCTTC.